This T cell receptor (beta chain) derives from a study of shared clonotypes between healthy human individuals. The CDR3 has 13 residues. V lost 1 base and J lost 9; bases outside the gene matches: 3. The germline gives CDR1 SQVTM, CDR2 ANQGSEA. Here immunoSEQ multiplex PCR was the method, and the copy in TCRdb shows in-frame clones only, minus some. The sample yields about 800,000 clones, 90% to 97% seen once. CD45RO-negative, CCR7-positively selected cells formed the naive CD8 fraction, excluding terminally differentiated effector memory CD45RA+ cells. The sequence came from a man aged 25-40 years in good health. Sequenced: naive CD8+ T cells sorted from blood. The rearrangement joins TRBV29-1 to TRBJ2-1, with 10 positions matching TRBD1. CDR3 in amino acids: CSVEATGGAEQFF. In nucleotides, the CDR3 is TGCAGCGTTGAAGCGACAGGGGGCGCTGAGCAGTTCTTC.